This TCR beta chain emerged from a study of shared clonotypes between healthy human individuals. Broader study findings: The study's rarefaction showed incomplete sorted-subset sequencing despite large depth.

Trimming cost V 5 bases and J 8 bases, with 18 bases left between them. The germline gives CDR1 MGHDK, CDR2 SYGVNS. The CDR3 runs 14 residues. Method: immunoSEQ multiplex PCR; TCRdb's copy keeps in-frame clones and lacks some. The sample lists 950,000 to 1,300,000 clones; about 80% were seen once. The sample holds a few counts of this clone. Antigen unknown. This clonotype was obtained from a man in his late teens or twenties in good health. The chain links TRBV25-1 to TRBJ1-1; possibly TRBD1 for D (6 bases). Sequencing input: memory CD4+ T cells sorted from blood. Subset noted: CD45RA-negative fraction. Here the CDR3 reads CASSSTELTGEAFF. The CDR3 DNA sequence: TGTGCCAGCAGTTCTACCGAATTGACAGGAGAAGCTTTCTTT. The variable domain in full, completed from reference TRBV25-1 and TRBJ1-1, reads EADIYQTPRYLVIGTGKKITLECSQTMGHDKMYWYQQDPGMELHLIHYSYGVNSTEKGDLSSESTVSRIRTEHFPLTLESARPSHTSQYLCASSSTELTGEAFFGQGTRLTVV.